The sequence of this T cell receptor beta chain was determined in a study of a mutant IDH1 vaccine in newly diagnosed glioma. The data were produced by immunoSEQ multiplex PCR, yet TCRdb's version contains in-frame clones alone and is incomplete. The table has some 33,000 clones, roughly 78% seen once. V shed 5 bases and J 5 bases; nucleotides not matched to a gene: 11. The CDR3 extends over 15 amino acids. Germline CDR1 is SGDLS and CDR2 is YYNGEE. Remarks on this clone: Its antigen is unidentified.

Time point indicated: week 11, during vaccination. The study gave 300 ug of mutant IDH1 20-mer peptide per vaccine dose, with topical imiquimod. The sequencing here drew on PBMCs, taken from a glioma patient whose treatment included an IDH1 peptide vaccine. The source is a man aged 30 to 39 with glioma. The chain has TRBV9 and TRBJ2-7, with 9 bases fitting TRBD2. The CDR3 protein is CASSVFSGGIDEQYF. The CDR3 nucleotides read TGTGCCAGCAGTGTTTTTAGCGGGGGAATCGACGAGCAGTACTTC.